This T cell receptor delta chain appears in the sequencing data of a study of gamma-delta chains in newborns, infants, children (dated by TCRdb to about 2019). Broadly, across the study: According to the study title, microbial exposure causes polyclonal expansion of innate gammadelta T cells right after birth. Right after human newborns were born, the researchers looked at the way microbial exposure shaped their populations of innate gammadelta T cells.

Turning to this clone: Its antigen has not been determined. No base quality information exists; no much larger clone differs at one position.

Data came from an Illumina MiSeq. TCRdb processed the public reads again with the CATT caller, after which rows with matching DNA were combined. In all, the sample holds about 15,000 delta-chain clones, and roughly 7.7% of those were seen once. The top ten clonotypes cover 20% to 25% of the sample. The CDR3, cysteine through phenylalanine, is 15 amino acids long. Only CDR3 DNA is held: 45 bases, read in frame from base 1. V lost 5 bases and J lost 3 bases, and the count of bases not matched to a germline gene is 10. The germline V gene provides CDR1 GEAIGNYY and CDR2 EKD. The sequence joins TRDV2 to TRDJ1, and 8 bases in between align with TRDD3. Sequencing was performed on blood. The clonotype originates from a child who was a newborn, infant or young child, either healthy, febrile or measles-vaccinated (not recorded which). The CDR3 protein sequence reads: CACGRTGGRPDKLIF. The nucleotide sequence reads TGTGCCTGTGGTCGTACTGGGGGTCGACCCGATAAACTCATCTTT.